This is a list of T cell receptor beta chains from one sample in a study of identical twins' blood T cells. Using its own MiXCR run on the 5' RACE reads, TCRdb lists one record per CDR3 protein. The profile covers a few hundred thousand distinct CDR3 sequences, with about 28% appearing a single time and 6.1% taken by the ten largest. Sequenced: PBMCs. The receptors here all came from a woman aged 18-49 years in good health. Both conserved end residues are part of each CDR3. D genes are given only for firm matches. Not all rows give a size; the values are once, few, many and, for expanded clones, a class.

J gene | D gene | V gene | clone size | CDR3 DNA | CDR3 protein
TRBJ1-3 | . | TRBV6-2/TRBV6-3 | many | TGTGCCAGCAGTTACGTCCCAACAGTTGGAAACACCATATATTTT | CASSYVPTVGNTIYF
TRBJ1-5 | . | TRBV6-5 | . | TGTGCCAGCAGTTATAGTCGGAACCGCTTGGGGCCCCAGCATTTT | CASSYSRNRLGPQHF
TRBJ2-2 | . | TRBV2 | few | TGTGCCAGCAGTGGGGTGCGGCAGACGTACGGGGAGCTGTTTTTT | CASSGVRQTYGELFF
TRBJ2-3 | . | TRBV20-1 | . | TGCAGTGCTAGATCAGGTGTTAAAGATACGCAGTATTTT | CSARSGVKDTQYF
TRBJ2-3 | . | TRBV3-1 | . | TGTGCCAGCAGCCAAGGGCCCCTTAGGTCAGATACGCAGTATTTT | CASSQGPLRSDTQYF
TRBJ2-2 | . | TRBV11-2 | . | TGTGCCAGCAGCTCCAACGAGGTGGCCACCGGGGAGCTGTTTTTT | CASSSNEVATGELFF
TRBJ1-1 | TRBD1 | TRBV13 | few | TGTGCCAGCAGCCGTCCGACAGGGAGGGGTGAAGCTTTCTTT | CASSRPTGRGEAFF
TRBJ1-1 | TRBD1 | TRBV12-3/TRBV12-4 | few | TGTGCCAGCGCACTGTCAGGGGGTAACACTGAAGCTTTCTTT | CASALSGGNTEAFF
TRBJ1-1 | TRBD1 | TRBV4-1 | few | TGCGCCAGCAGCCAGCAAGGACAGGGGGCGAGGGGAGGACGAAACACTGAAGCTTTCTTT | CASSQQGQGARGGRNTEAFF
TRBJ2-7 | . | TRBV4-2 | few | TGTGCCAGCAGCCCCACAGGGAGGAATTACGAGCAGTACTTC | CASSPTGRNYEQYF
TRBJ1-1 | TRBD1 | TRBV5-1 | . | TGCGCCACAAGGGACAGCGTGAACACTGAAGCTTTCTTT | CATRDSVNTEAFF
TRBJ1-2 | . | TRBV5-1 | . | TGCGCCAGCAGCTTGTTTTCGGGACCGAAGGAGGTTGGCTACACCTTC | CASSLFSGPKEVGYTF
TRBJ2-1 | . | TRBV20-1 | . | TGCAGTGCTAGAGTGCGGGCCATTAGCCCCTACAATGAGCAGTTCTTC | CSARVRAISPYNEQFF
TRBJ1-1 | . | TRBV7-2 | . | TGTGCCAGCAACCGAAAGGGCAGGGGTGTCACTGAAGCTTTCTTT | CASNRKGRGVTEAFF
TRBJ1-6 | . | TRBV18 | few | TGTGCCAGCTCACTCTCAGGGGCAATTAATTCACCCCTCCACTTT | CASSLSGAINSPLHF
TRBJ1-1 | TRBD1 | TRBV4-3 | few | TGCGCCAGCAGCCATAGGGTTTGGGACAGGGGGAACACTGAAGCTTTCTTT | CASSHRVWDRGNTEAFF
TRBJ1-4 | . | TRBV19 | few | TGTGCCAGTCCATACGGGAGGGGTATGGAAAAACTGTTTTTT | CASPYGRGMEKLFF
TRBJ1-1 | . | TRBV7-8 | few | TGTGCCAGCAGCTTAAAGGGAACGGTAAAAGCTTTCTTT | CASSLKGTVKAFF